The present TCR beta chain was sequenced within a study of blood T cell repertoires in COVID-19. About the study: The United States, Italy and Spain were the sources of the acute and convalescent COVID-19 samples.

Germline CDR1 is SGHTA and CDR2 is FQGTGA. Losses at the gene ends were 5 bases for V and 5 bases for J; bases not matched to a gene: 2. The CDR3 consists of 13 residues. The data were produced by immunoSEQ multiplex PCR, yet TCRdb's version contains in-frame clones alone and is incomplete. This table has 240,000 or so clones, approximately 86% appearing once. V usage is TRBV7-3 and J usage is TRBJ2-7; 11 bases line up with TRBD1. Source material: peripheral blood. This receptor was taken from a woman aged 30 to 39 who had recovered from COVID-19. As DNA, the CDR3 is TGTGCCAGCAGCCGGGACAGGGGGAACGAGCAGTACTTC. Translation: CASSRDRGNEQYF. Using reference TRBV7-3 and TRBJ2-7 for the parts outside the CDR3, the full variable domain is GAGVSQTPSNKVTEKGKYVELRCDPISGHTALYWYRQSLGQGPEFLIYFQGTGAADDSGLPNDRFFAVRPEGSVSTLKIQRTERGDSAVYLCASSRDRGNEQYFGPGTRLTVT.